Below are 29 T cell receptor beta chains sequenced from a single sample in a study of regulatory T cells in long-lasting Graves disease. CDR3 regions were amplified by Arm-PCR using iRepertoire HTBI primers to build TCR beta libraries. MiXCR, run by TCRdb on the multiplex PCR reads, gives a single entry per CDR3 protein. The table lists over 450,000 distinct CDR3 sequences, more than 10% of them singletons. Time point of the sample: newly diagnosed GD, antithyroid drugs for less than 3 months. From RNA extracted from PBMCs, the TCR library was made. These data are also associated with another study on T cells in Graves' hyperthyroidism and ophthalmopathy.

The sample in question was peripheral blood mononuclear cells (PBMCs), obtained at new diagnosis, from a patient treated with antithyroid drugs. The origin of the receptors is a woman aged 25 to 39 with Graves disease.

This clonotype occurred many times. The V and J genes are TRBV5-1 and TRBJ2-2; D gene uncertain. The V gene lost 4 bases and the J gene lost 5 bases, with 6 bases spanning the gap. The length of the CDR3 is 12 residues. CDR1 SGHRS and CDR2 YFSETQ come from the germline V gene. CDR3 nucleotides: TGCGCCAGCAGCACTTTAACCGGGGAGCTGTTTTTT. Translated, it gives CASSTLTGELFF.

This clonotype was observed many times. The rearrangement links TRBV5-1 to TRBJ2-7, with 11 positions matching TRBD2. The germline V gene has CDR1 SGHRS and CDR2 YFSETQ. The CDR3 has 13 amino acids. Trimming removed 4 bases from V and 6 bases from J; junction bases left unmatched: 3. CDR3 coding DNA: TGCGCCAGCAGCATCCTAGCGGGAGGCGAGCAGTACTTC. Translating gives CASSILAGGEQYF.

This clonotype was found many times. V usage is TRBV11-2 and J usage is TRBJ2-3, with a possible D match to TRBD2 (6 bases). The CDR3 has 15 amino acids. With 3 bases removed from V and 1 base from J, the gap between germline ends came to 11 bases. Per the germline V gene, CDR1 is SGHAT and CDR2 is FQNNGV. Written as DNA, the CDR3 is TGTGCCAGCAGCTTTGGGGGGTGGGGCACAGATACGCAGTATTTT. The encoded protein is CASSFGGWGTDTQYF.

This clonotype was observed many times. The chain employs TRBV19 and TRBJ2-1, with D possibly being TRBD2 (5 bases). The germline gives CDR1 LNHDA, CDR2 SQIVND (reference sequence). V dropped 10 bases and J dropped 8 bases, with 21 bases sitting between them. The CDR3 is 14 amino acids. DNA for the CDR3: TGTGCCACCAGCGACGACTACCCATTCCATGAGCAGTTCTTC. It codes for CATSDDYPFHEQFF.

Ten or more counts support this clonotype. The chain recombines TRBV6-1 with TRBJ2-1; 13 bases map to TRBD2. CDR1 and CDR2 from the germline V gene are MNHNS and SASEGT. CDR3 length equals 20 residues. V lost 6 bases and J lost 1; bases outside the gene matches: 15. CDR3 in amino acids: CASRGTGRTSGRGSYNEQFF. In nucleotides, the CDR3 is TGTGCCAGCAGGGGGACGGGGAGGACTAGCGGGAGAGGATCCTACAATGAGCAGTTCTTC.

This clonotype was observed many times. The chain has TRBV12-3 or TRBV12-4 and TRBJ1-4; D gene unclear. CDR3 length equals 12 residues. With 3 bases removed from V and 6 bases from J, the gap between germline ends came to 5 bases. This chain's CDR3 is CASSFSDEKLFF. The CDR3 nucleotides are TGTGCCAGCAGTTTTTCGGATGAAAAACTGTTTTTT.

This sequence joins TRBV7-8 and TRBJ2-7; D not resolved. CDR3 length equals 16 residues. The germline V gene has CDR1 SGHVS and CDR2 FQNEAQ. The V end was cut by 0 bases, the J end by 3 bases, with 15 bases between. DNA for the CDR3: TGTGCCAGCAGCTTAGCTTCCCAGAGAAAGAACTACGAGCAGTACTTC. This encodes CASSLASQRKNYEQYF. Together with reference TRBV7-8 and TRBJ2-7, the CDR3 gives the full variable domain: GAGVSQSPRYKVAKRGQDVALRCDPISGHVSLFWYQQALGQGPEFLTYFQNEAQLDKSGLPSDRFFAERPEGSVSTLKIQRTQQEDSAVYLCASSLASQRKNYEQYFGPGTRLTVT.

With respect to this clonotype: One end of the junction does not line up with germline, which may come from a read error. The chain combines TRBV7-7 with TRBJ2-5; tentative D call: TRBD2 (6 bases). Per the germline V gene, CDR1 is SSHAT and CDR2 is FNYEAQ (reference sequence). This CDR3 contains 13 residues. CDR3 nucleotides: TGTGCTAGCAGCCCGACCAGCGGGGAGACCCAGTACTTC. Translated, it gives CASSPTSGETQYF.

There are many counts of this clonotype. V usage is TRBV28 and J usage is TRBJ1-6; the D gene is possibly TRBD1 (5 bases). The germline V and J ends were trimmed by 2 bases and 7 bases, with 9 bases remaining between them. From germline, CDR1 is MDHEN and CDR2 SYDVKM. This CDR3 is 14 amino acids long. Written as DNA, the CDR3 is TGTGCCAGCAGTTTAAATCCAGGGAATTCACCCCTCCACTTT. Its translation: CASSLNPGNSPLHF.

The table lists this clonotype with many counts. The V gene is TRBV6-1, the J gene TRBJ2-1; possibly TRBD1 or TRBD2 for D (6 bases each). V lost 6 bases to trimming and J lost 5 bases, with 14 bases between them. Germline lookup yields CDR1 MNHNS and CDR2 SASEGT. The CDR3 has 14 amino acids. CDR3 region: CASRRDTGNNEQFF. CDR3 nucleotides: TGTGCCAGCAGGCGGGACACGGGAAACAATGAGCAGTTCTTC.

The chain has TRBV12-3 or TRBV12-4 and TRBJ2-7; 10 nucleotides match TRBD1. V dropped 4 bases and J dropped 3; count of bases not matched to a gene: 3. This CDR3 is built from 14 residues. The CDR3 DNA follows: TGTGCCAGCAGTTGGGACAGGGGTGGCTACGAGCAGTACTTC. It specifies CASSWDRGGYEQYF.

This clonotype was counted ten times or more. The CDR3 loop is CASSSYRGNNTGELFF. Written as DNA, the CDR3 is TGTGCCAGCAGTTCATACAGGGGGAACAACACCGGGGAGCTGTTTTTT. J is TRBJ2-2 and V is TRBV28; TRBD1 aligns across 8 bases. The CDR3 totals 16 residues. CDR1 and CDR2 from the germline V gene are MDHEN and SYDVKM. V lost 4 bases and J lost 2; bases outside the gene matches: 6. Full variable domain (missing parts from reference TRBV28 and TRBJ2-2): DVKVTQSSRYLVKRTGEKVFLECVQDMDHENMFWYRQDPGLGLRLIYFSYDVKMKEKGDIPEGYSVSREKKERFSLILESASTNQTSMYLCASSSYRGNNTGELFFGEGSRLTVL.

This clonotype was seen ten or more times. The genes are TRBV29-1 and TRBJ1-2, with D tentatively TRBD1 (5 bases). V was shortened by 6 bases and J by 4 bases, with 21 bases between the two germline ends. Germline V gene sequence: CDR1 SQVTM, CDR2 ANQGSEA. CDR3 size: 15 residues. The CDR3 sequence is CSVPLLQGSGYGYTF. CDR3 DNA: TGCAGCGTGCCGCTACTGCAGGGATCGGGCTATGGCTACACCTTC.

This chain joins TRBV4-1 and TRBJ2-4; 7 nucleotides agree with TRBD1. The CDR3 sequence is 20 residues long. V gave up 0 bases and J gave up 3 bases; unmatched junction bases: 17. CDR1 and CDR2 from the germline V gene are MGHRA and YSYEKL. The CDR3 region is CASSQDSSRGLKRFKNIQYF. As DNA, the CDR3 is TGCGCCAGCAGCCAAGACTCTTCGAGGGGGCTCAAACGATTCAAAAACATTCAGTACTTC.

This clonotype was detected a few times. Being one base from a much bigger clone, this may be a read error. The CDR3 DNA is TGTGCCAGCAGTGAGGCTGGGACCGGGAGCAATCAGCCCCGGCATTTT. Protein sequence: CASSEAGTGSNQPRHF. The rearrangement uses TRBV2 and TRBJ1-5; D may be TRBD1 (5 bases). Germline assignment: CDR1 SNHLY and CDR2 FYNNEI. The CDR3 has 16 amino acids.

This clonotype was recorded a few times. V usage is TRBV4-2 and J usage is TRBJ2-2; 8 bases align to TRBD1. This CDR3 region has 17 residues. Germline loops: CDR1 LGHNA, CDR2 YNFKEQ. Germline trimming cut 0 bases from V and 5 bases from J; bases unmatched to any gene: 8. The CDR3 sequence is CASSQDMVNRGTGELFF. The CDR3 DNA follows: TGTGCCAGCAGCCAAGATATGGTCAACAGGGGGACCGGGGAGCTGTTTTTT.

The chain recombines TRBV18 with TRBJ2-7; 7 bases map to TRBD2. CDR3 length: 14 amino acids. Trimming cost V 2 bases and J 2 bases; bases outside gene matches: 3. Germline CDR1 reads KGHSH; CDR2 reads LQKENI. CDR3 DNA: TGTGCCAGCTCACCAACACTAGCGACCTACGAGCAGTACTTC. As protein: CASSPTLATYEQYF.

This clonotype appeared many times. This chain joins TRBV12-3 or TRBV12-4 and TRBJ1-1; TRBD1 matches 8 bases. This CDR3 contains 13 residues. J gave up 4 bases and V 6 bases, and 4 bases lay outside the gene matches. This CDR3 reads CASRGQAGTEAFF. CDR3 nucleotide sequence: TGTGCCAGCAGGGGACAGGCCGGCACTGAAGCTTTCTTT.

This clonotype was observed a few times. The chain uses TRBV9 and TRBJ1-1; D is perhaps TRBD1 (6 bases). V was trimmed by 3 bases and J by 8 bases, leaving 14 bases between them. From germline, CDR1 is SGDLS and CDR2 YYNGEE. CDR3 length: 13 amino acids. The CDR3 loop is CASSAQVRGEAFF. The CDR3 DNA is TGTGCCAGCAGCGCACAGGTAAGGGGGGAAGCTTTCTTT.

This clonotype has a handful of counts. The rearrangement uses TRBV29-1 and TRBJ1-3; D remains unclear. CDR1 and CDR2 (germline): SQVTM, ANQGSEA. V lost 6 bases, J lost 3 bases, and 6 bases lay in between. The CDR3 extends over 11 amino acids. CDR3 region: CSVGVGNTIYF. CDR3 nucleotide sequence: TGCAGCGTCGGAGTTGGAAACACCATATATTTT.

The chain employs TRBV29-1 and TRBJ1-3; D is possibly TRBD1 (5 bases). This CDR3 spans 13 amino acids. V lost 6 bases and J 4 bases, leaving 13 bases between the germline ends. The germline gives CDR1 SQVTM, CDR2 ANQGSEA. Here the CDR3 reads CSVRDSLGNTIYF. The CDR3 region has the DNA TGCAGCGTACGAGACAGTCTGGGAAACACCATATATTTT.

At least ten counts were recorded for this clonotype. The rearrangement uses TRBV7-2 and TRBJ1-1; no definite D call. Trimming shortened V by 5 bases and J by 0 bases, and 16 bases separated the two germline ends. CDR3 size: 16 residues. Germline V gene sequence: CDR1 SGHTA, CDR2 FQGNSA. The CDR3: CASSPRVDWMNTEAFF. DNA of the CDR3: TGTGCCAGCAGCCCGCGGGTTGATTGGATGAACACTGAAGCTTTCTTT.

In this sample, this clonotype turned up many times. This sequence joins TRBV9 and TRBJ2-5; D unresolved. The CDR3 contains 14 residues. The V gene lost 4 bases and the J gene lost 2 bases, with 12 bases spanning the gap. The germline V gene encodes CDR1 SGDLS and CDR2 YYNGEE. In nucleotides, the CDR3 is TGTGCCAGCAGCCTTTCTCGGTCACAAGAGACCCAGTACTTC. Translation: CASSLSRSQETQYF.

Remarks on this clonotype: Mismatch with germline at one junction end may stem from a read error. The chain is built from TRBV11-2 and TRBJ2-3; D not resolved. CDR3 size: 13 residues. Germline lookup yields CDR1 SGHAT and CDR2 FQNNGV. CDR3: CTSSLGQADTQYF. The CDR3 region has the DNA TGTACCAGCAGCTTAGGGCAGGCGGATACGCAGTATTTT. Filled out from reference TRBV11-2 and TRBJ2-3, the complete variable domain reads EAGVAQSPRYKIIEKRQSVAFWCNPISGHATLYWYQQILGQGPKLLIQFQNNGVVDDSQLPKDRFSAERLKGVDSTLKIQPAKLEDSAVYLCTSSLGQADTQYFGPGTRLTVL.

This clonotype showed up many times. This CDR3 reads CSARVRMALHF. The CDR3 DNA reads as TGCAGTGCTAGAGTCCGTATGGCCCTCCACTTT. The genes are TRBV20-1 and TRBJ1-6; D is unresolved. Germline loops: CDR1 DFQATT, CDR2 SNEGSKA (reference sequence). V was pared by 1 base and J by 14 bases, with 9 bases between. The CDR3 has 11 residues.

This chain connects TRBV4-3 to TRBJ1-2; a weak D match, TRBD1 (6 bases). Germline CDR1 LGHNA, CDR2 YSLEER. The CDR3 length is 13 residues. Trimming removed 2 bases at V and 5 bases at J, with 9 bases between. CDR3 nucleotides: TGCGCCAGCAGCCAACATACAGGGTATGGCTACACCTTC. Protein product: CASSQHTGYGYTF.

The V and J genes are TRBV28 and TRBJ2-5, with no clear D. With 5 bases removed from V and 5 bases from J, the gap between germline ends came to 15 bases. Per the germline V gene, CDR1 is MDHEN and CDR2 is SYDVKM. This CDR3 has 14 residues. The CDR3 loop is CASSLGSSEETQYF. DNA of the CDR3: TGTGCCAGCAGTCTGGGAAGCTCCGAGGAGACCCAGTACTTC.

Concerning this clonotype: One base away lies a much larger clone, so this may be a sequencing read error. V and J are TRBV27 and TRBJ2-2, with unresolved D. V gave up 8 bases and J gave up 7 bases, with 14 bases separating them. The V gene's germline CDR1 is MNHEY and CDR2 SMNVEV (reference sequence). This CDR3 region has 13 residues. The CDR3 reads CASGYSLDGELFF. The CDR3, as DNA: TGTGCCAGCGGTTACAGTTTGGACGGGGAGCTGTTTTTT.

CDR3 DNA: TGTGCCAGCAGTTTCGGGGTCCGGGAGCTGTTTTTT. This gives the protein CASSFGVRELFF. The rearrangement joins TRBV28 to TRBJ2-2; a possible D gene is TRBD2 (5 bases). CDR3 length equals 12 residues. V dropped 3 bases and J dropped 9 bases, with 8 bases sitting between them. CDR1 is MDHEN, CDR2 SYDVKM, per germline.